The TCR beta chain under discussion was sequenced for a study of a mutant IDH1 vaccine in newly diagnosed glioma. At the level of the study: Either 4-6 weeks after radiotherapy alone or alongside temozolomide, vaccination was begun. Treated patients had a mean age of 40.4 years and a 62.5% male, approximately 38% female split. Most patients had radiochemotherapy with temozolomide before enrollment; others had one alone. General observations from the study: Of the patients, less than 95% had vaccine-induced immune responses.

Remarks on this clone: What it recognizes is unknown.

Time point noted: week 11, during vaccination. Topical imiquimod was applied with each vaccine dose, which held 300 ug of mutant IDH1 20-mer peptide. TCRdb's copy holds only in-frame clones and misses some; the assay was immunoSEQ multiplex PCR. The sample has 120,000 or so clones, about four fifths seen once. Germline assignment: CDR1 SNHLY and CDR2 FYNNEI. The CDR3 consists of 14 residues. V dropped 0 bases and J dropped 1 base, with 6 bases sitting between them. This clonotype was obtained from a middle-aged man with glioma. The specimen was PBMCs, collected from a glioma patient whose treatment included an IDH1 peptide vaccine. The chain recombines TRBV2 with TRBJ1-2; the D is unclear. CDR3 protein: CASSEAPVNYGYTF. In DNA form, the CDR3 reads TGTGCCAGCAGTGAAGCCCCCGTTAACTATGGCTACACCTTC.